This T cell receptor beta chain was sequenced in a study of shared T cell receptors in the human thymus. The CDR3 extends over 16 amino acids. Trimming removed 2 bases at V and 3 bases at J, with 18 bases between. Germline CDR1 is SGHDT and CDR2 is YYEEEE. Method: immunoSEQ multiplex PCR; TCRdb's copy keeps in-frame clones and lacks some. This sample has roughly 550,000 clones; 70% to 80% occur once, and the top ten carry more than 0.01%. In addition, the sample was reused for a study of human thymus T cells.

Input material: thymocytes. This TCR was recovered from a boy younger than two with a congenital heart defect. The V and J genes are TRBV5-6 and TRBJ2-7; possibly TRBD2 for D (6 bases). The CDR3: CASSLGAGQGSYEQYF. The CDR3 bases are TGTGCCAGCAGCTTAGGTGCGGGGCAGGGTAGCTACGAGCAGTACTTC. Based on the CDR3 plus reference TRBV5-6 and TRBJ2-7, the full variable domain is DAGVTQSPTHLIKTRGQQVTLRCSPKSGHDTVSWYQQALGQGPQFIFQYYEEEERQRGNFPDRFSGHQFPNYSSELNVNALLLGDSALYLCASSLGAGQGSYEQYFGPGTRLTVT.